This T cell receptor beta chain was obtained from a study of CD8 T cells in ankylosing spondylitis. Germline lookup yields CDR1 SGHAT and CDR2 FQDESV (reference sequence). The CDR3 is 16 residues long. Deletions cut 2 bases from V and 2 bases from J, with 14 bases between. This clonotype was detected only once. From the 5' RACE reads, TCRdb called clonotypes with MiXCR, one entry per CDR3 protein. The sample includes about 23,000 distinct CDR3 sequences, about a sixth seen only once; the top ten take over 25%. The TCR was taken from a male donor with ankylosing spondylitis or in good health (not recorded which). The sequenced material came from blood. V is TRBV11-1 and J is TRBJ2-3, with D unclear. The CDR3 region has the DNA TGTGCCAGCAGCTTACGGTCCCTGTCAGACACAGATACGCAGTATTTT. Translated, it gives CASSLRSLSDTDTQYF.